This T cell receptor beta chain was sequenced during a study of blood T cell repertoires in COVID-19. Background on the study: Samples representing acute and convalescent COVID-19 were sourced from the United States, Italy and Spain.

The length of the CDR3 is 17 residues. V dropped 0 bases and J dropped 2 bases, with 16 bases sitting between them. Germline CDR1 is SGHNT and CDR2 is YYREEE (reference sequence). Study processing details: The assay estimated nucleated cells by amplifying reference gene primers. TCRdb's table, derived via immunoSEQ multiplex PCR, lists solely in-frame clones and lacks some. That table supplies the V and J calls and clone size; D and trimming were determined from the DNA. This sample yields some 200,000 clones, of which roughly 79% are seen a single time; 6.9% belongs to the top ten. The clonotype comes from a human donor with acute or convalescent COVID-19. The donor label of this sample is uncertain. The sample consisted of peripheral blood. The chain links TRBV5-4 to TRBJ2-3; a weak D match, TRBD2 (6 bases). The CDR3 nucleotides are TGTGCCAGCAGCTTGGACCTCGGCGGGGATATCACAGATACGCAGTATTTT. This gives the protein CASSLDLGGDITDTQYF. The full variable domain, in which reference TRBV5-4 and TRBJ2-3 provide the parts outside the CDR3, is ETGVTQSPTHLIKTRGQQVTLRCSSQSGHNTVSWYQQALGQGPQFIFQYYREEENGRGNFPPRFSGLQFPNYSSELNVNALELDDSALYLCASSLDLGGDITDTQYFGPGTRLTVL.